These 19 T cell receptor beta chains share one sample of origin, sequenced in a study of response to subunit inactivated influenza vaccine. TCRdb itself ran the RT-PCR reads through MiXCR, one entry per CDR3 protein. The profile covers more than 700,000 distinct CDR3 sequences, with 21% appearing a single time and approximately 10% taken by the ten largest. The sequences come from PBMCs from blood, collected approximately 5 days after vaccination. The receptors derive from a man aged 45 to 65 who received an inactivated influenza vaccine.

This chain uses TRBV11-2 with TRBJ2-5; D possibly corresponds to TRBD1 (5 bases). Trimming removed 2 bases at V and 2 bases at J, with 15 bases between. Germline values: CDR1 SGHAT, CDR2 FQNNGV. This CDR3 region has 16 residues. DNA of the CDR3: TGTGCCAGCAGCTTAATAGGGGTTCCCGGACAAGAGACCCAGTACTTC. It yields the protein CASSLIGVPGQETQYF.

This sequence joins TRBV5-1 and TRBJ2-7; 7 bases map to TRBD1. This CDR3 spans 16 amino acids. The trim removed 4 bases at V and 4 bases at J, leaving 14 bases unmatched. The V gene's germline CDR1 is SGHRS and CDR2 YFSETQ. The CDR3, as DNA: TGCGCCAGCAGCCCCCTCAGGGGGACAGCAAAATACGAGCAGTACTTC. Translating it yields CASSPLRGTAKYEQYF.

This clonotype was detected only a few times. The V gene is TRBV7-9, the J gene TRBJ1-2; D possibly corresponds to TRBD1 (5 bases). Germline V gene sequence: CDR1 SEHNR, CDR2 FQNEAQ (reference sequence). This CDR3 has 15 residues. Trimming left V 0 bases short and J 2 bases short, with 10 bases between. CDR3 in amino acids: CASSLAPAGNYGYTF. Here the CDR3 DNA reads TGTGCCAGCAGCTTAGCGCCGGCAGGGAACTATGGCTACACCTTC. The whole variable domain, remainder taken from reference TRBV7-9 and TRBJ1-2, is DTGVSQNPRHKITKRGQNVTFRCDPISEHNRLYWYRQTLGQGPEFLTYFQNEAQLEKSRLLSDRFSAERPKGSFSTLEIQRTEQGDSAMYLCASSLAPAGNYGYTFGSGTRLTVV.

This clonotype appeared many times. The rearrangement joins TRBV12-3 or TRBV12-4 to TRBJ2-6, with TRBD1 identical over 9 bases. The J segment lost 4 bases and the V segment lost 6 bases, leaving 10 bases of the junction unmatched. The CDR3 length is 17 residues. This CDR3 is CASRSGQGLSGANVLTF. The CDR3 region has the DNA TGTGCCAGCAGGTCGGGACAGGGACTTTCCGGGGCCAACGTCCTGACTTTC.

The sample holds a few counts of this clonotype. The CDR3 reads CATRGLAGGEQFF. DNA for the CDR3: TGTGCCACCCGGGGACTAGCGGGAGGTGAGCAGTTCTTC. The chain uses TRBV10-3 and TRBJ2-1; 15 bases are a match to TRBD2. The CDR3 spans 13 residues. Looked up from germline, CDR1 is ENHRY and CDR2 is SYGVKD. V lost 10 bases, J lost 9 bases, and 4 bases stayed unmatched.

There are a few counts of this clonotype. Written as DNA, the CDR3 is TGCAGTGCTAGAACAGGGGGCGAGTTATTCGGGGAGCTGTTTTTT. Its protein product is CSARTGGELFGELFF. The V and J genes are TRBV20-1 and TRBJ2-2, with TRBD1 matching over 9 bases. Trimming cost V 2 bases and J 7 bases; bases outside gene matches: 8. CDR3 size: 15 residues. The germline gives CDR1 DFQATT, CDR2 SNEGSKA (reference sequence).

J is TRBJ2-3 and V is TRBV5-1; D is undetermined. Germline CDR1 SGHRS, CDR2 YFSETQ. The CDR3 has 14 amino acids. V lost 0 bases, J lost 6 bases, and 11 bases lay in between. This chain's CDR3 is CASSLEPFEDTQYF. The CDR3 DNA is TGCGCCAGCAGCTTGGAGCCTTTTGAGGATACGCAGTATTTT.

This clonotype has only a few counts. The gene calls are TRBV15 and TRBJ2-3; D call uncertain. Trimming removed 5 bases from V and 1 base from J, with 16 bases in between. The CDR3 loop spans 16 amino acids. In germline, CDR1 is LNHNV, CDR2 YYDKDF (reference sequence). CDR3 protein: CATSRGGSMGTDTQYF. The CDR3 coding sequence is TGTGCCACCAGCCGAGGTGGTAGTATGGGCACAGATACGCAGTATTTT. Drawing the rest from reference TRBV15 and TRBJ2-3, the complete variable domain is DAMVIQNPRYQVTQFGKPVTLSCSQTLNHNVMYWYQQKSSQAPKLLFHYYDKDFNNEADTPDNFQSRRPNTSFCFLDIRSPGLGDTAMYLCATSRGGSMGTDTQYFGPGTRLTVL.

This clonotype was observed a handful of times. This chain connects TRBV25-1 to TRBJ2-5, with a weak D call TRBD2 (6 bases). CDR1 and CDR2 (germline): MGHDK, SYGVNS. V lost 0 bases, J lost 4 bases, and 9 bases lay in between. This CDR3 is built from 14 residues. CDR3 nucleotide sequence: TGTGCCAGCAGTGAATATGGGGGGTTAGAGACCCAGTACTTC. It translates to CASSEYGGLETQYF.

The chain uses TRBV12-3 or TRBV12-4 and TRBJ1-1, with D uncertain. Trimming stripped 0 bases from V and 1 base from J, with 18 bases between. The CDR3 length is 18 residues. CDR3 sequence reads: CASSLARGYGTPNTEAFF. The CDR3 DNA is TGTGCCAGCAGTTTAGCTCGAGGTTATGGCACCCCGAACACTGAAGCTTTCTTT.

The chain carries TRBV7-2 and TRBJ2-5; maybe TRBD2 (6 bases). The CDR3 has 13 amino acids. Germline V CDR1 and CDR2: SGHTA, FQGNSA. V lost 1 base, J lost 6 bases, and 9 bases lay in between. The CDR3 loop is CASSLDAGQTQYF. The CDR3 bases are TGTGCCAGCAGCTTAGACGCGGGACAGACCCAGTACTTC.

This clonotype was observed many times. The chain uses TRBV29-1 and TRBJ2-3; TRBD2 is a possible D gene (6 bases). The ends were cut back, 1 base at V and 5 bases at J, with 28 bases in the middle. Germline-derived CDR1 and CDR2 are SQVTM and ANQGSEA. There are 19 residues in the CDR3. Here the CDR3 reads CSVEVRSPSPRGVKDTQYF. The CDR3 DNA sequence: TGCAGCGTTGAAGTTCGTTCGCCCTCCCCTCGCGGGGTGAAAGATACGCAGTATTTT.

This clonotype has a handful of counts. V usage is TRBV9 and J usage is TRBJ2-7, with D possibly being TRBD1 (5 bases). The CDR3 has 14 amino acids. V lost 1 base to trimming and J lost 6 bases, with 14 bases between them. CDR1 and CDR2 (germline): SGDLS, YYNGEE. The CDR3 is CASSVSSGLGEQYF. CDR3 bases: TGTGCCAGCAGCGTATCTTCAGGGTTGGGCGAGCAGTACTTC.

V and J are TRBV5-1 and TRBJ1-2; 9 nucleotides agree with TRBD1. The CDR3 is 15 amino acids. The germline V gene encodes CDR1 SGHRS and CDR2 YFSETQ. The J segment lost 6 bases and the V segment lost 4 bases, leaving 10 bases of the junction unmatched. The CDR3 reads CASSAGQGRMHGYTF. The DNA for the CDR3 is TGCGCCAGCAGCGCCGGACAGGGGAGGATGCATGGCTACACCTTC. Full variable domain (remainder filled in from reference TRBV5-1 and TRBJ1-2): KAGVTQTPRYLIKTRGQQVTLSCSPISGHRSVSWYQQTPGQGLQFLFEYFSETQRNKGNFPGRFSGRQFSNSRSEMNVSTLELGDSALYLCASSAGQGRMHGYTFGSGTRLTVV.

This chain connects TRBV28 to TRBJ1-2, with D possibly TRBD1 on 5 matching bases. The V and J ends lost 7 bases and 0 bases respectively, with 15 bases between them. The CDR3 totals 15 residues. Germline CDR1 reads MDHEN; CDR2 reads SYDVKM. The CDR3 nucleotides read TGTGCCAGCACCTCCGCGGGGCTAGCTAACTATGGCTACACCTTC. Translation: CASTSAGLANYGYTF.

This clonotype appeared a few times. This chain uses TRBV4-1 with TRBJ1-3; 11 positions match TRBD1. The germline V gene encodes CDR1 MGHRA and CDR2 YSYEKL. The V gene end was trimmed by 5 bases and the J gene end by 4 bases; junction bases not matched to a gene: 7. The CDR3 has 16 amino acids. CDR3 region: CASSSEWTGGGNTIYF. The CDR3 coding sequence is TGCGCCAGCAGCTCGGAGTGGACAGGGGGCGGAAACACCATATATTTT.

This clonotype has only a few counts. The chain recombines TRBV28 with TRBJ2-1, with 9 bases fitting TRBD2. The CDR3 consists of 15 residues. CDR1 and CDR2 from the germline V gene are MDHEN and SYDVKM. With 6 bases clipped from V and 2 bases from J, the junction kept 5 bases outside the gene matches. CDR3 in DNA: TGTGCCAGCAGCCCCCCTAGCGGGGCCTACAATGAGCAGTTCTTC. Its translation is CASSPPSGAYNEQFF.

This clonotype appeared a few times. This chain uses TRBV5-5 with TRBJ1-3; D not resolved. Per germline, CDR1 SGHKS and CDR2 YYEKEE (reference sequence). The V end lost 1 base, the J end lost 0 bases, and 8 bases lay between the germline ends. This CDR3 is 15 amino acids long. Written as DNA, the CDR3 is TGTGCCAGCAGCTTGACCCTCTTCTCTGGAAACACCATATATTTT. It encodes CASSLTLFSGNTIYF.

This clonotype was counted only a few times. This rearrangement joins TRBV7-6 to TRBJ1-4, with D unresolved. The CDR3 consists of 15 residues. V dropped 1 base and J dropped 3 bases, with 9 bases sitting between them. Germline values: CDR1 SGHVS, CDR2 FNYEAQ. The CDR3 loop is CASSLEPGANEKLFF. DNA of the CDR3: TGTGCCAGCAGCTTAGAACCCGGGGCTAATGAAAAACTGTTTTTT.